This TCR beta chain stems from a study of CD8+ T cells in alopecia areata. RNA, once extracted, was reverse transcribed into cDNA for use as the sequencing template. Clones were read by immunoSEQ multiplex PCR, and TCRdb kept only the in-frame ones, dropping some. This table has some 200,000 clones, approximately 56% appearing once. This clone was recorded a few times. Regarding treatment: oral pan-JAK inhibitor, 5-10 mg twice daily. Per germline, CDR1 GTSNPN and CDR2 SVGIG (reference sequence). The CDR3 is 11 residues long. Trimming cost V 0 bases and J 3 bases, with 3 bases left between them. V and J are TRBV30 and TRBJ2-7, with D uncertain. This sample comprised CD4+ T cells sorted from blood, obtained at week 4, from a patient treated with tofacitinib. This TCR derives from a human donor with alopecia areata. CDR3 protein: CAWSVLYEQYF. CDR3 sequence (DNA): TGTGCCTGGAGTGTACTCTACGAGCAGTACTTC.